These T cell receptor beta chains were read from a single sample in a study of OX40 agonist ivuxolimab in advanced cancers. Using immunoSEQ multiplex PCR, the repertoire was profiled, and TCRdb retains in-frame clones only, with some absent. This sample yields more than 75,000 clones, of which roughly 87% are seen a single time; around 0.31% belongs to the top ten. Material: CD4+ or CD8+ T cells sorted from blood, obtained in a trial of the OX40 agonist ivuxolimab. The receptor set was obtained from an adult with an advanced solid tumor such as melanoma, head and neck, liver or kidney cancer. Both conserved end residues are part of each CDR3. Each record gives: V gene, clone size, D gene, J gene, CDR3 length, CDR3 DNA, CDR3 protein. D genes are given only for firm matches. Rows give clone size only sometimes, using once, few, many, or a class for an expanded clone.

TRBV11-2	few	.	TRBJ2-2	15	TGTGCCAGCAGCCCGATTTCGGGACACACCGGGGAGCTGTTTTTT	CASSPISGHTGELFF
TRBV6-6	.	.	TRBJ1-1	13	TGTGCCAGCAGGGGGAACCTAAACACTGAAGCTTTCTTT	CASRGNLNTEAFF
TRBV5-3	.	TRBD1	TRBJ1-5	15	TGTGCCAGCAGCAAGGACAGGGGGCGAGGTCAGCCCCAGCATTTT	CASSKDRGRGQPQHF
TRBV28	few	.	TRBJ1-6	19	TGTGCCAGCAGTTTACCCCCAAATTGGGGGAGGCTAAATAATTCACCCCTCCACTTT	CASSLPPNWGRLNNSPLHF
TRBV7-9	.	.	TRBJ2-1	12	TGTGCCAGCAGCTTAGGGGATGGAGAGCAGTTCTTC	CASSLGDGEQFF
TRBV5-1	.	TRBD2	TRBJ2-3	15	TGCGCCAGCAGCTTGGTGGCGGGGGGGATAGATACGCAGTATTTT	CASSLVAGGIDTQYF
TRBV27	.	.	TRBJ2-6	16	TGTGCCAGCAGTCAACCAGGGGACTCTGGGGCCAACGTCCTGACTTTC	CASSQPGDSGANVLTF
TRBV19	.	TRBD2	TRBJ2-2	13	TGTGCCGGGGGACTAGTAGGTACCGGGGAGCTGTTTTTT	CAGGLVGTGELFF
TRBV7-2	.	TRBD1	TRBJ1-2	16	TGTGCCAGCAGCTCAGCCCGGGACAGGGTGGACTATGGCTACACCTTC	CASSSARDRVDYGYTF
TRBV6-1	.	TRBD1	TRBJ2-1	15	TGTGCCAGCAGTGAGCCGGGACAGGGTCGGAATGAGCAGTTCTTC	CASSEPGQGRNEQFF
TRBV7-9	.	.	TRBJ1-1	13	TGTGCCAGCAGCTTAGCAGCGAACACTGAAGCTTTCTTT	CASSLAANTEAFF
TRBV5-1	.	.	TRBJ1-5	14	TGCGCCAGCAGCTTGGGGACGGGCAATCAGCCCCAGCATTTT	CASSLGTGNQPQHF
TRBV2	.	TRBD1	TRBJ1-5	13	TGTGCCAGCGGTGGGACAGAGACTCAGCCCCAGCATTTT	CASGGTETQPQHF
TRBV5-1	.	.	TRBJ1-2	13	TGCGCCAGCAGCTTAGAGGGTTACGGTGGCTACACCTTC	CASSLEGYGGYTF
TRBV4-3	.	.	TRBJ2-5	15	TGCGCCAGCAGCCCCGAGGGCAGGTCCCAAGAGACCCAGTACTTC	CASSPEGRSQETQYF
TRBV2	.	TRBD2	TRBJ2-3	15	TGTGCCAGTTCGTTGAGCGGGGGGGCATCAGATACGCAGTATTTT	CASSLSGGASDTQYF
TRBV7-2	.	.	TRBJ2-3	13	TGTGCCAGCAGCTTATTTATCACAGATACGCAGTATTTT	CASSLFITDTQYF
TRBV4-2	.	TRBD1	TRBJ1-4	16	TGTGCCAGCAGCCAAGGGACAGGGGGCGGGGGGGAAAAACTGTTTTTT	CASSQGTGGGGEKLFF
TRBV7-8	.	TRBD1	TRBJ2-3	15	TGTGCCAGCAGCTTAAGAGGGGGCATCACAGATACGCAGTATTTT	CASSLRGGITDTQYF
TRBV6-5	.	.	TRBJ1-1	16	TGTGCCAGCAGTTACTCCGAGACACTTCTGAACACTGAAGCTTTCTTT	CASSYSETLLNTEAFF
TRBV14	.	.	TRBJ2-3	13	TGTGCCAGCAGCCAAAGGGTAACAGATACGCAGTATTTT	CASSQRVTDTQYF
TRBV5-1	.	.	TRBJ1-3	15	TGCGCCAGCAGCTTGGGGGGGAGCTCTGGAAACACCATATATTTT	CASSLGGSSGNTIYF
TRBV6-6	.	.	TRBJ2-7	12	TGTGCCAGCAGGACGGGGGTCTACGAGCAGTACTTC	CASRTGVYEQYF
TRBV2	.	.	TRBJ2-2	15	TGTGCCAGCAGTGTCCACGAGAAGGGTGGCGGGGAGCTGTTTTTT	CASSVHEKGGGELFF
TRBV15	.	.	TRBJ1-5	15	TGTGCCACCAGCAGAGGTGGGGGGAGCAATCAGCCCCAGCATTTT	CATSRGGGSNQPQHF
TRBV6-5	.	.	TRBJ1-2	14	TGTGCCAGCCGCCCTCATGGGATCCACTACGGCTACACCTTC	CASRPHGIHYGYTF
TRBV4-1	once	.	TRBJ1-5	16	TGCGCCAGCAGCCAAGAGGGGGGGCGGGGCAATCAGCCCCAGCATTTT	CASSQEGGRGNQPQHF
TRBV6-6	.	.	TRBJ1-1	12	TGTGCCAGCAGCTCACAGAACACTGAAGCTTTCTTT	CASSSQNTEAFF
TRBV7-9	.	TRBD1	TRBJ1-3	15	TGTGCCAGCAGTCCCGGACAGGGGGCTGGAAACACCATATATTTT	CASSPGQGAGNTIYF